The clone carrying this TCR beta chain appeared once. Its antigen is not known. This sample is part of a study of a mutant IDH1 vaccine in newly diagnosed glioma. Time point specified: week 5, during vaccination. Vaccinated patients received 300 ug of mutant IDH1 20-mer peptide per dose, with topical imiquimod. CDR3 length equals 15 residues. Germline V gene data show CDR1 as MNHEY and CDR2 as SVGAGI. Trimming pared 2 bases from V and 1 base from J, leaving 10 bases between. Using immunoSEQ multiplex PCR, the repertoire was profiled, and TCRdb retains in-frame clones only, with some absent. The sample lists approximately 37,000 clones; approximately 53% were seen once.

The receptor comes from a woman aged 18-35 years with glioma. The genes are TRBV6-5 and TRBJ2-3, with TRBD2 as a possible D gene (5 bases). Here the sequenced sample was PBMCs, taken from a glioma patient whose treatment included an IDH1 peptide vaccine. The CDR3 DNA follows: TGTGCCAGCAGTTACGATGCGGGCGGCACAGATACGCAGTATTTT. Residues: CASSYDAGGTDTQYF.